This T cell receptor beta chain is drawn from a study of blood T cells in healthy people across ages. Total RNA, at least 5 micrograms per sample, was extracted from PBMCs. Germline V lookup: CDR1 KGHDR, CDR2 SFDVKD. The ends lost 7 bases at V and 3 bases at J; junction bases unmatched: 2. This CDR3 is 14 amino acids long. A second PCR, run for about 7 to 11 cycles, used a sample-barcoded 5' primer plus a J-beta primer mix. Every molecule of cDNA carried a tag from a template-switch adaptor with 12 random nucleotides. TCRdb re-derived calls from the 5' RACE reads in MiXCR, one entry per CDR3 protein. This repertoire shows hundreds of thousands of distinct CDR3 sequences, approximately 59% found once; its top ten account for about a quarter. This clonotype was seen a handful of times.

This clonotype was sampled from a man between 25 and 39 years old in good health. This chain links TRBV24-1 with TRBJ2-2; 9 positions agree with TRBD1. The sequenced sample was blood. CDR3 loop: CATSRTGDTGELFF. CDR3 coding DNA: TGTGCCACCAGCCGGACAGGGGACACCGGGGAGCTGTTTTTT.